The clone carrying this TCR beta chain came up many times. Germline-derived CDR1 and CDR2 are SGHRS and YFSETQ. The CDR3 has 14 amino acids. The germline V and J ends were trimmed by 4 bases and 2 bases, with 12 bases remaining between them. RNA transcripts were the template for amplifying TCR beta CDR3 regions. The HTBI primer set was used in a first-round RT-PCR of the TCR CDR3. TCRdb analysed the multiplex PCR reads with MiXCR anew, one entry per CDR3 protein. The table includes around 600,000 distinct CDR3 sequences, more than 12% detected once. This specimen comes from a study of T cells in Graves' hyperthyroidism and ophthalmopathy.

The TCR originated in a woman aged 50 to 60 with Graves' ophthalmopathy. The chain recombines TRBV5-1 with TRBJ1-1; no clear D gene. Sequencing used blood. In DNA form, the CDR3 reads TGCGCCAGCAGCGGGAACCGGGTAAACACTGAAGCTTTCTTT. Translating it yields CASSGNRVNTEAFF. The complete variable domain, with remaining parts taken from reference TRBV5-1 and TRBJ1-1, reads KAGVTQTPRYLIKTRGQQVTLSCSPISGHRSVSWYQQTPGQGLQFLFEYFSETQRNKGNFPGRFSGRQFSNSRSEMNVSTLELGDSALYLCASSGNRVNTEAFFGQGTRLTVV.